Each of the 27 T cell receptor beta chains below was sequenced from the same sample in a study of shared clonotypes between healthy human individuals (TCRdb year 2020). The library relied on the immunoSEQ multiplex PCR assay. Here the immuneACCESS table is served through TCRdb, limited to in-frame sequences with V and J called. Missing clones are a known gap in these copies; in checked studies unresolved V genes cover under half, and the rest lacks a known reason. In all, the sample holds about 500,000 clones, and roughly four fifths of those were seen once. The ten largest account for around 12% of the sample. Input material: PBMCs. The receptors were sampled from a woman aged 40 to 50 in good health. Some clones in this sample may be carry-over from other donors' samples.

This chain connects TRBV11-3 to TRBJ2-1; 8 nucleotides agree with TRBD2. Germline CDR1 SGHNT, CDR2 YENEEA. This CDR3 is 13 amino acids long. After removal of 1 base from V and 13 bases from J, the junction contained 6 bases not matched to a gene. CDR3: CASSLANSGKQFF. In nucleotides, the CDR3 is TGTGCCAGCAGCTTAGCGAATAGCGGGAAACAGTTCTTC.

The chain combines TRBV27 with TRBJ2-2, with TRBD2 matching 7 bases. Germline loops: CDR1 MNHEY, CDR2 SMNVEV (reference sequence). Trimming removed 6 bases from V and 7 bases from J; junction bases left unmatched: 8. The length of the CDR3 is 14 residues. The CDR3 nucleotides are TGTGCCAGCAGCCAAATCGGGGGGAGCGGGGAGCTGTTTTTT. Translated, it gives CASSQIGGSGELFF.

The rearrangement uses TRBV7-3 and TRBJ2-1; the match to TRBD1 covers 7 bases. This CDR3 is built from 13 residues. J was trimmed by 6 bases and V by 5 bases; bases with no gene match: 4. Germline lookup yields CDR1 SGHTA and CDR2 FQGTGA. The CDR3 sequence is CASSPGTANEQFF. CDR3 nucleotide sequence: TGTGCCAGCAGCCCAGGGACAGCCAATGAGCAGTTCTTC.

The chain joins TRBV28 to TRBJ2-7; 14 nucleotides line up with TRBD2. Germline values: CDR1 MDHEN, CDR2 SYDVKM. The CDR3 spans 17 residues. J gave up 5 bases and V 0 bases, and 6 bases lay outside the gene matches. The CDR3 nucleotides are TGTGCCAGCAGTTTATGGGGGACTAGCGGGAGCGGAGACGAGCAGTACTTC. Translated, it gives CASSLWGTSGSGDEQYF.

V is TRBV30 and J is TRBJ2-7; 13 bases align to TRBD2. This CDR3 region has 13 residues. Losses at the gene ends were 5 bases for V and 2 bases for J; bases not matched to a gene: 0. Germline V gene lookup returns CDR1 GTSNPN and CDR2 SVGIG (reference sequence). CDR3 region: CAWGLAGAYEQYF. CDR3 in DNA: TGTGCCTGGGGACTAGCGGGAGCCTACGAGCAGTACTTC.

Concerning this clone: This likely stems from a read error, as it lies one base from a far larger clone. The conserved phenylalanine or tryptophan is not found at the CDR3 terminus, so this likely reflects a read error. The chain couples TRBV4-1 to TRBJ1-2, with 8 nucleotides matching TRBD1. The CDR3 runs 14 residues. Germline loops: CDR1 MGHRA, CDR2 YSYEKL. With V trimmed by 4 bases and J by 2 bases, 3 bases remained unmatched. CDR3 region: CASSRQGTNYGYTS. CDR3 DNA: TGCGCCAGCAGCCGACAGGGGACCAACTATGGCTACACCTCC.

The genes are TRBV30 and TRBJ2-7; 9 bases are a match to TRBD2. J gave up 2 bases and V 4 bases, and 6 bases lay outside the gene matches. CDR1 is GTSNPN and CDR2 is SVGIG in the germline V gene (reference sequence). The CDR3 is 14 residues long. CDR3: CAWKETSGPYEQYF. CDR3 bases: TGTGCCTGGAAAGAGACTAGCGGTCCCTACGAGCAGTACTTC.

To note about this clone: This specimen includes other DNA sequences encoding the same CDR3. The rearrangement uses TRBV2 and TRBJ1-1; D not resolved. This CDR3 region has 13 residues. In germline, CDR1 is SNHLY, CDR2 FYNNEI. Trimming took off 4 bases at V and 1 base at J, with 7 bases between the two ends. This CDR3 is CASSGIRNTEAFF. The CDR3, as DNA: TGTGCCAGCAGTGGGATAAGGAACACTGAAGCTTTCTTT.

As for this clone: A much larger clone lies one base from this, so it may be a read error. This same CDR3 is encoded by further DNA sequences in the sample. The CDR3 bases are TGCGCCTGGAGTGTAGAGATCATGAACACTGAAGCTTTCTTT. It yields the protein CAWSVEIMNTEAFF. The chain couples TRBV30 to TRBJ1-1, with D unresolved. This CDR3 spans 14 amino acids. The germline gives CDR1 GTSNPN, CDR2 SVGIG (reference sequence).

CDR3: CASSPSRDISYNEQFF. The CDR3 DNA reads TGTGCCAGCTCACCATCTCGGGACATCTCCTACAATGAGCAGTTCTTC. The chain is built from TRBV18 and TRBJ2-1; D perhaps matches TRBD1 (6 bases). CDR3 length equals 16 residues. Germline CDR1 is KGHSH and CDR2 is LQKENI. V was shortened by 2 bases and J by 0 bases, with 11 bases between the two germline ends.

The sample holds a few counts of this clone. CDR3: CASSTDREQPQHF. As DNA, the CDR3 is TGTGCCAGCAGCACGGACAGGGAGCAGCCCCAGCATTTT. The V and J genes are TRBV7-2 and TRBJ1-5; 8 nucleotides align to TRBD1. The junction had 4 bases not matched to a gene; V was cut back by 5 bases and J by 7 bases. Germline lookup yields CDR1 SGHTA and CDR2 FQGNSA. This CDR3 has 13 amino acids.

The V gene is TRBV5-1, the J gene TRBJ2-1, with a tentative D call TRBD1 (6 bases). Germline assignment: CDR1 SGHRS and CDR2 YFSETQ. V lost 4 bases and J lost 3, with 20 bases in between. CDR3 length equals 17 residues. CDR3 sequence (DNA): TGCGCCAGCAGCCCTGAGGTGGGGGCTAGTCTCTACAATGAGCAGTTCTTC. This sequence encodes CASSPEVGASLYNEQFF.

The chain employs TRBV9 and TRBJ2-1; the D gene is possibly TRBD2 (6 bases). The CDR3 runs to 14 residues. With 0 bases removed from V and 9 bases from J, the gap between germline ends came to 13 bases. Germline V CDR1 and CDR2: SGDLS, YYNGEE. The CDR3: CASSVAGVTGEQFF. CDR3 in DNA: TGTGCCAGCAGCGTAGCGGGAGTGACCGGTGAGCAGTTCTTC.

V and J are TRBV6-5 and TRBJ2-7, with 8 nucleotides matching TRBD2. CDR3 length: 14 amino acids. CDR1 MNHEY and CDR2 SVGAGI come from the germline V gene. Losses at the gene ends were 5 bases for V and 7 bases for J; bases not matched to a gene: 10. The CDR3 nucleotides are TGTGCCAGCAGTCCCTCGCGGGAGGTTCGGGAGCAGTACTTC. Protein: CASSPSREVREQYF.

J is TRBJ2-3 and V is TRBV18, with 7 bases matching TRBD1. The CDR3 runs to 14 residues. V lost 6 bases to trimming and J lost 2 bases; unmatched junction nucleotides: 5. Germline values: CDR1 KGHSH, CDR2 LQKENI. CDR3 DNA sequence: TGTGCCAGCTCGAATGACAGGGCCACAGATACGCAGTATTTT. Its protein is CASSNDRATDTQYF. The full variable domain, its missing parts supplied by reference TRBV18 and TRBJ2-3, is NAGVMQNPRHLVRRRGQEARLRCSPMKGHSHVYWYRQLPEEGLKFMVYLQKENIIDESGMPKERFSAEFPKEGPSILRIQQVVRGDSAAYFCASSNDRATDTQYFGPGTRLTVL.

Notes on this clone: Other DNA sequences of this sample code for an identical CDR3. The chain combines TRBV18 with TRBJ2-5; TRBD1 agrees at 7 bases. Per germline, CDR1 KGHSH and CDR2 LQKENI. Losses at the gene ends were 1 base for V and 1 base for J; bases not matched to a gene: 0. This CDR3 is built from 14 residues. CDR3 nucleotide sequence: TGTGCCAGCTCACCACGGACAGGCCAAGAGACCCAGTACTTC. Protein product: CASSPRTGQETQYF.

This clone was seen a handful of times. The rearrangement links TRBV14 to TRBJ2-2; 12 nucleotides match TRBD2. V was pared by 4 bases and J by 6 bases, with 12 bases of the junction left unmatched. The CDR3 is 18 residues long. Per germline, CDR1 SGHDN and CDR2 FVKESK. The CDR3 reads CASSLPTLAGGDAGELFF. The CDR3 DNA is TGTGCCAGCAGCCTACCGACCCTAGCGGGAGGGGACGCCGGGGAGCTGTTTTTT.

About this clone: The junction and the germline gene differ at one end; a read error may be behind it. This sequence joins TRBV9 and TRBJ2-1; 10 bases line up with TRBD2. Looked up from germline, CDR1 is SGDLS and CDR2 is YYNGEE. The CDR3 contains 17 residues. CDR3 sequence reads: CASTVGSSGSGYNEQFF. In DNA form, the CDR3 reads TGTGCCAGCACCGTAGGTTCTAGCGGGAGTGGATACAATGAGCAGTTCTTC.

This chain links TRBV28 with TRBJ2-7, with a possible D match to TRBD1 (5 bases). Trimming took 6 bases from V and 6 from J, leaving 18 bases between them. Germline loops: CDR1 MDHEN, CDR2 SYDVKM. This CDR3 comprises 14 residues. CDR3 amino acids: CASSPHRQGFEQYF. The CDR3 DNA reads as TGTGCCAGCAGCCCCCATCGTCAGGGTTTCGAGCAGTACTTC.

The CDR3 region has the DNA TGTGCCAGTCTCGTAGCGGGAGAGGGTCACAATGAGCAGTTCTTC. The encoded protein is CASLVAGEGHNEQFF. V and J are TRBV19 and TRBJ2-1, with TRBD2 identical over 9 bases. Germline V CDR1 and CDR2: LNHDA, SQIVND (reference sequence). Trimming took 8 bases from V and 5 from J; bases not matched to a gene: 10. CDR3 length: 15 amino acids.

The J gene is TRBJ2-1, the V gene TRBV11-2; 13 nucleotides line up with TRBD2. Germline CDR1 reads SGHAT; CDR2 reads FQNNGV. This CDR3 contains 16 residues. V was pared by 5 bases and J by 7 bases, with 8 bases of the junction left unmatched. The CDR3 coding sequence is TGTGCCAGCAGCCGGAGGACTAGCGGGAGTAGAAATGAGCAGTTCTTC. This translates into CASSRRTSGSRNEQFF.

The chain joins TRBV28 to TRBJ2-1; TRBD2 aligns across 12 bases. CDR1 MDHEN and CDR2 SYDVKM come from the germline V gene. The J segment lost 7 bases and the V segment lost 4 bases, leaving 5 bases of the junction unmatched. There are 15 residues in the CDR3. CDR3 sequence: CASSWTSGNLNEQFF. As DNA, the CDR3 is TGTGCCAGCAGTTGGACTAGCGGGAATCTTAATGAGCAGTTCTTC.

The table lists this clone with a count of one. The chain uses TRBV7-2 and TRBJ1-2; 8 nucleotides agree with TRBD1. Germline CDR1 SGHTA, CDR2 FQGNSA. J lost 2 bases, V lost 5 bases, and 10 bases had no gene match. The CDR3 loop spans 16 amino acids. The CDR3 nucleotides are TGTGCCAGCAGCAAATCGAGGGACAGGACAAACTATGGCTACACCTTC. It yields the protein CASSKSRDRTNYGYTF.

This clone was counted only a few times. The chain recombines TRBV25-1 with TRBJ2-1; D is possibly TRBD1 or TRBD2 (5 bases each). The CDR3 runs to 14 residues. Trimming stripped 6 bases from V and 0 bases from J, with 9 bases between. The germline CDR1 and CDR2 sequences are MGHDK and SYGVNS. The CDR3, as DNA: TGTGCCAGCAGACCAGGGACCTCCTACAATGAGCAGTTCTTC. Its translation is CASRPGTSYNEQFF.

The chain recombines TRBV9 with TRBJ2-1; no reliable D call. The CDR3 is made up of 15 amino acids. V lost 0 bases and J lost 6, with 13 bases in between. Germline assignment: CDR1 SGDLS and CDR2 YYNGEE. The CDR3 region is CASSVVPEIGNEQFF. The CDR3 DNA reads as TGTGCCAGCAGCGTAGTCCCCGAGATCGGCAATGAGCAGTTCTTC. The whole variable domain, filled in from reference TRBV9 and TRBJ2-1, reads DSGVTQTPKHLITATGQRVTLRCSPRSGDLSVYWYQQSLDQGLQFLIQYYNGEERAKGNILERFSAQQFPDLHSELNLSSLELGDSALYFCASSVVPEIGNEQFFGPGTRLTVL.

A few counts support this clone. The chain couples TRBV6-1 to TRBJ2-1, with 8 bases aligning to TRBD1. This CDR3 is built from 14 residues. Unmatched junction bases numbered 11, after V lost 7 bases and J lost 9 bases. Germline CDR1 is MNHNS and CDR2 is SASEGT. DNA for the CDR3: TGTGCCAGCAAGTGGCAGGGGGCGAAGCTTGAGCAGTTCTTC. Translating it yields CASKWQGAKLEQFF.

The chain recombines TRBV28 with TRBJ2-6, with D possibly being TRBD1 (6 bases). V was cut by 5 bases and J by 2 bases, with 10 bases left in between. There are 15 residues in the CDR3. The germline gives CDR1 MDHEN, CDR2 SYDVKM. The CDR3 DNA reads as TGTGCCAGCAGTCAAGCAGGGGCTGGGGCCAACGTCCTGACTTTC. Its protein is CASSQAGAGANVLTF.